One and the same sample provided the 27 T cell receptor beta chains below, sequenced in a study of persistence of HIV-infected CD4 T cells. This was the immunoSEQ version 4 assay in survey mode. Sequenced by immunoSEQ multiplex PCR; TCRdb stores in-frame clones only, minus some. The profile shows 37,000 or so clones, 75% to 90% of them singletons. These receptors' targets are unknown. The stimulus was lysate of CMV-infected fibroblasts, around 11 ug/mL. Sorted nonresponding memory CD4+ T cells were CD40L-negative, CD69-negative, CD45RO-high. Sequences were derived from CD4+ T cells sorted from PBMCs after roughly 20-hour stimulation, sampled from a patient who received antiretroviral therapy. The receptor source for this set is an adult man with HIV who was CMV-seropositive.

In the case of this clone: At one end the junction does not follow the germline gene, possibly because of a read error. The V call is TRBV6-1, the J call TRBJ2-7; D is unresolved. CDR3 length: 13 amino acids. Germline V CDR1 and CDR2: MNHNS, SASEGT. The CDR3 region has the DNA TGTGCCAGCAGTGAAGAGGTTTCCTCCGAGCAGTACTTC. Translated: CASSEEVSSEQYF.

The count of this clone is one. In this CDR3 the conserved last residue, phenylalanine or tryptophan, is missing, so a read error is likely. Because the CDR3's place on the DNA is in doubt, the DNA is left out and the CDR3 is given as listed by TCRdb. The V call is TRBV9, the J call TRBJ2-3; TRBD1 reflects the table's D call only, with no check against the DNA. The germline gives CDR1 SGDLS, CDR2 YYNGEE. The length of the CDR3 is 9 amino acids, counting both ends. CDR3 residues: CASSAGQGV.

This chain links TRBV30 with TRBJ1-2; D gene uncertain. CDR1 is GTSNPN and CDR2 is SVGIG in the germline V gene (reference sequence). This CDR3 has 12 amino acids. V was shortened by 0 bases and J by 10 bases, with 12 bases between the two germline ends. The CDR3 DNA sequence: TGTGCCTGGAGTGTAGGGCAGACTCCCTACACCTTC. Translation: CAWSVGQTPYTF.

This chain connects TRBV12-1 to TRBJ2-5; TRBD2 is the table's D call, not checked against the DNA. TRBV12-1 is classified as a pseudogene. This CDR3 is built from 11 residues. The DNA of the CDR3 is TGTGCCAGCAGCCCCCTCGGGGCCCAGTACTTC. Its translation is CASSPLGAQYF.

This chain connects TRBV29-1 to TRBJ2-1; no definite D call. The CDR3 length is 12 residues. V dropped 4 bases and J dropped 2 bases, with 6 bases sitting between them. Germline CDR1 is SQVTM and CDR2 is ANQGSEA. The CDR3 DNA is TGCAGCGTTGGCACCGCCTACAATGAGCAGTTCTTC. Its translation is CSVGTAYNEQFF.

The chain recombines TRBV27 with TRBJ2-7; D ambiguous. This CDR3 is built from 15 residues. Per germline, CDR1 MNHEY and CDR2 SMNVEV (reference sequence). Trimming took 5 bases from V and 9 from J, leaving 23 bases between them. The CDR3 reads CASSPSQSVGLGQYF. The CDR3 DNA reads TGTGCCAGCAGTCCCAGCCAGTCGGTGGGCCTCGGGCAGTACTTC.

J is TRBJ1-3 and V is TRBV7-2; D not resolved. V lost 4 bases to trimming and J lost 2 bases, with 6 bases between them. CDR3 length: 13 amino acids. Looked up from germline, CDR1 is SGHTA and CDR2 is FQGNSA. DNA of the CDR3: TGTGCCAGCAGCTCTCCACCTGGAAACACCATATATTTT. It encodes CASSSPPGNTIYF.

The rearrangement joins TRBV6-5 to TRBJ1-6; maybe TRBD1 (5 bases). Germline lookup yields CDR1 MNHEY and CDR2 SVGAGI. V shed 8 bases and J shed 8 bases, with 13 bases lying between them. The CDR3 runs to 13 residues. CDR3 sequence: CASRDSTHSPLHF. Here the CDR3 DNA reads TGTGCCAGCCGGGACTCAACCCATTCACCCCTCCACTTT.

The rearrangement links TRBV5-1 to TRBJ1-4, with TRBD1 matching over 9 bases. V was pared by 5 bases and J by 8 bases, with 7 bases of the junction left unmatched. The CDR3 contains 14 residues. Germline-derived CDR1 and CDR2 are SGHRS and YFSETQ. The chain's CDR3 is CASRTGQGLEKLFF. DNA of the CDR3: TGCGCCAGCAGGACGGGACAGGGTCTGGAAAAACTGTTTTTT.

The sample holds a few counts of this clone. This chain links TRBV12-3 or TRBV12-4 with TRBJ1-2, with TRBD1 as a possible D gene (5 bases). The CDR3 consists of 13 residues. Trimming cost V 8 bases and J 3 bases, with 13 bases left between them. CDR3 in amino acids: CASVQGSHYGYTF. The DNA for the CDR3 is TGTGCCAGCGTCCAGGGCAGTCACTATGGCTACACCTTC.

The chain's CDR3 is CATSGSWGAGDTQYF. The CDR3 region has the DNA TGTGCCACCAGTGGTTCCTGGGGGGCGGGAGATACGCAGTATTTT. The gene calls are TRBV24-1 and TRBJ2-3; D may match TRBD1 or TRBD2 (6 bases each). This CDR3 has 15 amino acids. The V gene's germline CDR1 is KGHDR and CDR2 SFDVKD. V dropped 5 bases and J dropped 5 bases, with 16 bases sitting between them.

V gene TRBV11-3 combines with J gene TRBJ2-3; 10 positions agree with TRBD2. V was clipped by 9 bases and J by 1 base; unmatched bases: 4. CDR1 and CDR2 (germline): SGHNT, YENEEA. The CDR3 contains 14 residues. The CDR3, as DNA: TGTGCCAGTACAAGCGGGGGGGGCACAGATACGCAGTATTTT. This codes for CASTSGGGTDTQYF.

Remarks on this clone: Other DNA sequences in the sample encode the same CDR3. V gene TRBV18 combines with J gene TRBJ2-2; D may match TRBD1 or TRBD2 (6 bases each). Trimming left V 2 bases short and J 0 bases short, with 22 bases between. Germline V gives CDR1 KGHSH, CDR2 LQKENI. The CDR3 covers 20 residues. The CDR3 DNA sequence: TGTGCCAGCTCACCATCCAATCTAGGAGGGGGGAATGCGAACACCGGGGAGCTGTTTTTT. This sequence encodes CASSPSNLGGGNANTGELFF. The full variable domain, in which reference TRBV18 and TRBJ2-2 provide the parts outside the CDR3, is NAGVMQNPRHLVRRRGQEARLRCSPMKGHSHVYWYRQLPEEGLKFMVYLQKENIIDESGMPKERFSAEFPKEGPSILRIQQVVRGDSAAYFCASSPSNLGGGNANTGELFFGEGSRLTVL.

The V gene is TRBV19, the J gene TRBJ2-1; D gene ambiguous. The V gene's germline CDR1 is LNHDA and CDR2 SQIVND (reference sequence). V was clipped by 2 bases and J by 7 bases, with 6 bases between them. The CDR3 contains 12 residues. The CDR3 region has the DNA TGTGCCAGTAGTATACCCGGGAATGAGCAGTTCTTC. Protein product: CASSIPGNEQFF.

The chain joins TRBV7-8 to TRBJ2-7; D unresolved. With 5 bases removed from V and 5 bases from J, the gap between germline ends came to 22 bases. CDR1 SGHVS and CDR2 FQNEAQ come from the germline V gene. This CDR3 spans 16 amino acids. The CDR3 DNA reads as TGTGCCAGCAGCCCGGCTCCTCGGCCAAGGACCGACGAGCAGTACTTC. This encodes CASSPAPRPRTDEQYF. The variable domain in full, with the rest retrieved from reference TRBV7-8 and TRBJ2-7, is GAGVSQSPRYKVAKRGQDVALRCDPISGHVSLFWYQQALGQGPEFLTYFQNEAQLDKSGLPSDRFFAERPEGSVSTLKIQRTQQEDSAVYLCASSPAPRPRTDEQYFGPGTRLTVT.

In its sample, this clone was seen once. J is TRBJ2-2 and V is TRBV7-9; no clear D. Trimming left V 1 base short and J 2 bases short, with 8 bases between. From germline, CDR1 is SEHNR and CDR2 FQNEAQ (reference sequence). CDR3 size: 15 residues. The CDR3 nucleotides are TGTGCCAGCAGCTTAGAGCAGATTAACACCGGGGAGCTGTTTTTT. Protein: CASSLEQINTGELFF.

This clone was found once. CDR3 in DNA: TGCGCCAGCAGCCAAGAAGTGAGACGTTACACAGATACGCAGTATTTT. It is translated as CASSQEVRRYTDTQYF. V usage is TRBV4-1 and J usage is TRBJ2-3; D uncertain. Germline CDR1 and CDR2: MGHRA and YSYEKL. The V end was cut by 0 bases, the J end by 2 bases, with 12 bases between. CDR3 length: 16 amino acids.

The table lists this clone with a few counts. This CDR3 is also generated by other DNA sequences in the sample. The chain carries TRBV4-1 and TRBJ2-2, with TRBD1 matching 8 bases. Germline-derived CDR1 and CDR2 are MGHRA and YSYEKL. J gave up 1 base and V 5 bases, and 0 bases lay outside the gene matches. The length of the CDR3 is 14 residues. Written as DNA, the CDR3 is TGCGCCAGCAGCGACAGGGGGAACACCGGGGAGCTGTTTTTT. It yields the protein CASSDRGNTGELFF.

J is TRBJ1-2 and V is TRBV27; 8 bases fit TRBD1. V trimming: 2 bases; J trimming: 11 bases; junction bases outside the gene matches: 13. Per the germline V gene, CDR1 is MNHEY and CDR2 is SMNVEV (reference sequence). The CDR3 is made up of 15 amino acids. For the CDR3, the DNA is TGTGCCAGCAGTTTACTACAGGGGGGCCTGAGGGGTTACACCTTC. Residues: CASSLLQGGLRGYTF.

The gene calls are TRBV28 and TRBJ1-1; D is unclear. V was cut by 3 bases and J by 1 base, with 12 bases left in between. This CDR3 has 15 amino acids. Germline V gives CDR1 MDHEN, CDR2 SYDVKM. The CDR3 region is CASSFLGEGNTEAFF. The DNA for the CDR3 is TGTGCCAGCAGTTTTCTTGGGGAAGGGAACACTGAAGCTTTCTTT. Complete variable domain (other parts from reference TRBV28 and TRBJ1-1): DVKVTQSSRYLVKRTGEKVFLECVQDMDHENMFWYRQDPGLGLRLIYFSYDVKMKEKGDIPEGYSVSREKKERFSLILESASTNQTSMYLCASSFLGEGNTEAFFGQGTRLTVV.

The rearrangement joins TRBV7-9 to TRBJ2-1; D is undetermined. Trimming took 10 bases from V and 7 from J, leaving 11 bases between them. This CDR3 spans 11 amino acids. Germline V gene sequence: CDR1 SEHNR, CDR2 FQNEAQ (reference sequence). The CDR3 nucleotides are TGTGCCACCAAGACGGAAAATGAGCAGTTCTTC. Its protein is CATKTENEQFF.

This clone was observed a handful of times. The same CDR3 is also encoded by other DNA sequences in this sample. The CDR3 nucleotides are TGTGCCAGTAGCGTGACGGCGAACACTGAAGCTTTCTTT. Translating gives CASSVTANTEAFF. The chain uses TRBV19 and TRBJ1-1; D gene ambiguous. The V and J ends lost 6 bases and 1 base respectively, with 9 bases between them. The CDR3 totals 13 residues. The V gene's germline CDR1 is LNHDA and CDR2 SQIVND (reference sequence). Full variable domain (outside the CDR3, taken from reference TRBV19 and TRBJ1-1): DGGITQSPKYLFRKEGQNVTLSCEQNLNHDAMYWYRQDPGQGLRLIYYSQIVNDFQKGDIAEGYSVSREKKESFPLTVTSAQKNPTAFYLCASSVTANTEAFFGQGTRLTVV.

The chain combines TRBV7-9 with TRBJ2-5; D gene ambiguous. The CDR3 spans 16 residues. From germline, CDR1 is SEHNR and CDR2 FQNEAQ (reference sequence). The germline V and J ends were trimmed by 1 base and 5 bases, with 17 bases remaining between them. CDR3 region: CASSLGGPHFGETQYF. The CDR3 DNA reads TGTGCCAGCAGCTTAGGTGGGCCGCACTTCGGGGAGACCCAGTACTTC. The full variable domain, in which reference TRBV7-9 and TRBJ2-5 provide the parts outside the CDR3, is DTGVSQNPRHKITKRGQNVTFRCDPISEHNRLYWYRQTLGQGPEFLTYFQNEAQLEKSRLLSDRFSAERPKGSFSTLEIQRTEQGDSAMYLCASSLGGPHFGETQYFGPGTRLLVL.

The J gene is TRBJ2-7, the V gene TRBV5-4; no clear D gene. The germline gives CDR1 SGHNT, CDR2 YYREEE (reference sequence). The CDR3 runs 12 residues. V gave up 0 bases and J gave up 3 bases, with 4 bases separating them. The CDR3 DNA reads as TGTGCCAGCAGCTTGGACGGCTACGAGCAGTACTTC. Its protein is CASSLDGYEQYF.

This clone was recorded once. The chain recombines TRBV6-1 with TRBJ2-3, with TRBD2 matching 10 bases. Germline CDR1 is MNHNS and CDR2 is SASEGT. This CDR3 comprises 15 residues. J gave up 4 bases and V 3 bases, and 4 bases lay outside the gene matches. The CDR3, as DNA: TGTGCCAGCAGTGAGAGCGGGGGGGCGGCAGATACGCAGTATTTT. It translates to CASSESGGAADTQYF.

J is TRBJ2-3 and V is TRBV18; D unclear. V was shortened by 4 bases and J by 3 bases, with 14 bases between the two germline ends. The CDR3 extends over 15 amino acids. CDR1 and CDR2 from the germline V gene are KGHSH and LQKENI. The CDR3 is CASSRGSLSTDTQYF. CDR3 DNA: TGTGCCAGCTCACGAGGTAGCCTGTCGACAGATACGCAGTATTTT.

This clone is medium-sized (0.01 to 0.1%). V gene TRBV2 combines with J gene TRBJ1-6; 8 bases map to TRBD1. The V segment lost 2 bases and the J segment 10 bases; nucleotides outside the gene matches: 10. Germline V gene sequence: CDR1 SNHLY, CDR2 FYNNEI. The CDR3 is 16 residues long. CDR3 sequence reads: CASSENAGGAGSPLHF. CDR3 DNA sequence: TGTGCCAGCAGTGAAAACGCAGGGGGCGCAGGATCACCCCTCCACTTT.